This T cell receptor (beta chain) was sequenced during a study of blood T cell repertoires in COVID-19. About the research overall: Specimens from acute and convalescent COVID-19 originated in the United States, Italy and Spain.

The V and J ends lost 2 bases and 4 bases, in that order; junction bases with no gene match: 5. This CDR3 region has 16 residues. Germline CDR1 and CDR2: MNHNS and SASEGT. The repertoire was sequenced with immunoSEQ multiplex PCR; TCRdb's copy has only in-frame clones and lacks some. Among fewer than 80,000 clones listed, over 60% were seen once. The chain combines TRBV6-1 with TRBJ2-5; 12 bases are shared with TRBD1. Sequencing used peripheral blood. The origin of this receptor is a human donor in a cohort sampled during active COVID-19. CDR3 sequence: CASSERDRGRGETQYF. CDR3 in DNA: TGTGCCAGCAGTGAAAGGGACAGGGGGCGCGGAGAGACCCAGTACTTC.